The clone carrying this TCR beta chain was observed a few times. The sample comes from a study of blood T cell repertoires in COVID-19. Whole-study context: The study drew acute and convalescent COVID-19 samples from the United States, Italy and Spain. PBMCs, B-cell-depleted T cells, or T cells provided the cDNA or gDNA that made up the material.

Per the authors' pipeline: Amplifying reference gene primers gave estimates of nucleated cell counts. Generated by immunoSEQ multiplex PCR, the TCRdb table keeps only in-frame clones and is missing some. That table gives V, J and clone size, and the DNA gave D and trimming. The repertoire has approximately 12,000 clones, about 83% of them found once; the top ten carry roughly 25%. Sequencing was carried out using peripheral blood. The TCR comes from a man aged 35-49 years with active or convalescent COVID-19.

The CDR3 protein is CASSYSSSGTYEQYF. In DNA form, the CDR3 reads TGTGCCAGCAGTTACTCCTCTAGCGGAACCTACGAGCAGTACTTC. The rearrangement links TRBV6-5 to TRBJ2-7; 7 bases fit TRBD2. Trimming at V came to 0 bases and at J to 2 bases, leaving 4 bases not matched to a gene. The CDR3 loop spans 15 amino acids. The germline gives CDR1 MNHEY, CDR2 SVGAGI.